This T cell receptor (beta chain) comes out of a study of cytomegalovirus exposure and HLA in healthy donors. The study's findings and limits: Later work associated 16,951 TCR beta sequences with HLA alleles at 0.05 false discovery rate. Several of the most significant clusters appeared, in a later analysis, to be linked to common viral pathogens.

Germline values: CDR1 MGHRA, CDR2 YSYEKL. Trimming at V came to 1 base and at J to 7 bases, leaving 3 bases not matched to a gene. This CDR3 spans 15 amino acids. The PCR made use of 60 Vbeta and 13 Jbeta primers. The repertoire was sequenced with immunoSEQ multiplex PCR; TCRdb's copy has only in-frame clones and lacks some. The data contain over 130,000 clones, 75% to 85% of them singletons. Points on this clone: Its antigen remains unknown.

This receptor was identified in a man aged 50-59 years in good health and CMV-seropositive. The sequenced material came from PBMCs. The chain carries TRBV4-1 and TRBJ1-6; 8 bases align to TRBD1. The CDR3 bases are TGCGCCAGCAGCCAAGGGACAGGGATCAATTCACCCCTCCACTTT. Residues: CASSQGTGINSPLHF.